Included here is one T cell receptor (beta chain) sequence, with context. Its antigen is unidentified. The PCR made use of 60 Vbeta and 13 Jbeta primers. Repertoires were generated with immunoSEQ multiplex PCR, while TCRdb's copy carries only in-frame clones and drops some. This table has roughly 110,000 clones, around 77% appearing once. Germline V CDR1 and CDR2: MNHEY, SVGAGI. The V gene lost 2 bases and the J gene lost 10 bases, with 14 bases spanning the gap. The CDR3 loop spans 13 amino acids. This sample stems from a study of cytomegalovirus exposure and HLA in healthy donors. Study outcomes and limitations: HLA allele associations emerged for roughly 17,000 TCR beta sequences in a later analysis, at 0.05 false discovery rate. Cytomegalovirus-associated TCR beta chains were listed, numbering some 180. TCR beta chain V- and J-gene trimming was linked, in a later analysis, to a missense variant in DCLRE1C. An analysis that came later showed most CMV-associated TCR beta chains appearing HLA-restricted.

This TCR came from a man aged 18 to 30 in good health and CMV-seronegative. The sequenced sample was PBMCs. V is TRBV6-5 and J is TRBJ1-1, with unresolved D. The CDR3 bases are TGTGCCAGCAGTTACGAGGCAGCCCTGAGAGCTTTCTTT. It translates to CASSYEAALRAFF.